The clone carrying this T cell receptor (beta chain) was found a few times. This sample is part of a study of pediatric ulcerative colitis. One to two pinch biopsies were taken from the rectum during colonoscopy. V was pared by 6 bases and J by 2 bases, with 4 bases of the junction left unmatched. CDR1 and CDR2 (germline): WNHNN, SYGVQD (reference sequence). The CDR3 length is 14 residues. The assay was run at survey level. Some clones are missing from TCRdb's copy, which holds only in-frame ones; the method was immunoSEQ multiplex PCR. The sample has tens of thousands of clones, about 75% seen once. Sample: gut tissue. The chain employs TRBV10-1 and TRBJ2-1; 7 bases agree with TRBD1. The receptor was isolated from a boy younger than 18 with severe ulcerative colitis. The DNA of the CDR3 is TGCGCCAGCAGGGGGGACAGTCCCTACAATGAGCAGTTCTTC. Translation: CASRGDSPYNEQFF.